Given below is one TCR beta chain in context. It has no known antigen specificity. No base qualities exist here, and no much larger clone lies one base off it. The data belong to a study of blood T cell repertoires in COVID-19 (TCRdb year 2020). General notes on the study: Collaborator samples came from the United States, Italy and Spain and covered acute and convalescent phases of COVID-19. The prospective study material was composed of cDNA or gDNA derived from T cells, B-cell-depleted T cells, or PBMCs. The dataset comprised deeply sampled blood TCRbeta repertoires from subjects exposed to, actively infected with, or recovered from COVID-19. A freely available public database, intended as a resource for researchers studying the immune response to SARS-CoV-2, is where the repertoires were released. Samples were obtained from the ongoing ImmuneRACE study (first 160 participants) and from over a thousand subjects provided by 6 global collaborators. Nearly every sample came with metadata listing a de-identified subject ID, COVID-19 status, age in years and sex. HLA class I and class II types, where available, came from metadata supplied by the sample provider rather than from assay-based typing.

TCRbeta CDR3 regions were amplified from genomic DNA by means of the immunoSEQ Assay, a bias-controlled multiplex PCR. The paper's data handling went like this. The number of nucleated cells in each sample was estimated by amplification of reference gene primers within the assay. Sequence reads were collapsed and filtered to measure the absolute abundance of every unique TCRbeta CDR3 rearrangement. For each sample, productive Simpson clonality was calculated as the square root of Simpson's diversity index across productive rearrangements. TCRdb retrieved this table from immuneACCESS and kept in-frame rearrangements only. Not all clones are present; in checked studies, unresolved V genes account for under half, and no reason is known for the remainder. Clonal size and the V and J genes are those of that table, whereas D and trimming came from the DNA. This sample gives approximately 220,000 clones in total; roughly 90% of them show up just once. About 14% of the sample belongs to the ten largest clones.

CDR1 LNHDA and CDR2 SQIVND were looked up in the germline V gene (reference sequence). Counted from cysteine to phenylalanine, this CDR3 has 13 amino acids. The DNA shown is the 39-base CDR3, in frame from base 1. Broad study findings and their caveats: The quantity of clinical and demographic metadata differed by source and by participant and was supplied without curation.

In the prospective study, participants were 18 to 89 years old, resided in under 30 geographic areas of the United States, and were enrolled through a virtual design. In the prospective study, participants were assigned to cohorts based on the clinical history participants reported in a screening survey and a study questionnaire. Exposed participants had been in contact, within 2 weeks of entering the study, with a person who had a PCR-confirmed or clinician-diagnosed case of COVID-19. In the prospective study, whole blood, serum and a nasopharyngeal or oropharyngeal swab were collected from each participant by mobile phlebotomists. Participants in the prospective study had the option to provide additional blood draws and questionnaires over a roughly 2-month period. Before DNA extraction, prospective study blood samples were shipped either frozen or at room temperature.

The receptor comes from a man under 40 who had been exposed to COVID-19. The sample was PBMCs or T cells enriched from blood (not recorded which). Here the chain combines TRBV19 and TRBJ2-2; TRBD1 is possibly the D segment (6 matching bases). This receptor carries the CDR3 CASCSRGTGELFF. The DNA sequence reads TGTGCTAGCTGCAGCAGGGGTACCGGGGAGCTGTTTTTT.